These T cell receptor beta chains were read from a single sample in a study of CD8 T cells in ankylosing spondylitis. TCRdb independently ran MiXCR on the 5' RACE reads; one entry per CDR3 protein. The profile shows about 27,000 distinct CDR3 sequences, over 7% of them singletons. The sequenced sample was blood. All receptors come from a male donor with ankylosing spondylitis or in good health (not recorded which). Each CDR3 is given with its conserved first and last residue. D genes are given only for firm matches. The size entry is marked missing in some rows and otherwise reads once, few, many or a size class.

size	D	length	V	J	CDR3	DNA
many	TRBD2	15	TRBV4-3	TRBJ2-3	CASSQAGTITDTQYF	TGCGCCAGCAGCCAAGCTGGGACTATCACAGATACGCAGTATTTT
many	NA	14	TRBV28	TRBJ1-6	CASSPGSYNSPLHF	TGTGCCAGCAGCCCGGGATCCTATAATTCACCCCTCCACTTT
NA	TRBD2	16	TRBV7-2	TRBJ2-5	CASSPSLAGYQETQYF	TGTGCCAGCAGCCCTTCGCTAGCGGGGTACCAAGAGACCCAGTACTTC
NA	TRBD1	13	TRBV5-1	TRBJ1-6	CASSPDRGSPLHF	TGCGCCAGCAGCCCGGACAGGGGGTCACCCCTCCACTTT
NA	NA	15	TRBV4-3	TRBJ2-2	CASSPSGLDTGELFF	TGCGCCAGCAGCCCGTCGGGGCTAGACACCGGGGAGCTGTTTTTT
NA	NA	14	TRBV6-5	TRBJ2-2	CASSYSMREGELFF	TGTGCCAGCAGTTACTCGATGCGTGAGGGGGAGCTGTTTTTT
few	NA	14	TRBV25-1	TRBJ2-2	CASSGVYHTGELFF	TGTGCCAGCAGTGGTGTTTATCACACCGGGGAGCTGTTTTTT
NA	TRBD2	17	TRBV10-3	TRBJ2-1	CAISSRTGTSGRNEQFF	TGTGCCATCAGTTCTCGAACCGGGACTAGCGGGAGGAATGAGCAGTTCTTC
many	NA	16	TRBV27	TRBJ2-3	CASSQNSGPSTDTQYF	TGTGCCAGCAGTCAGAACAGCGGGCCTAGCACAGATACGCAGTATTTT
NA	NA	16	TRBV28	TRBJ2-7	CASSLYLGMASYEQYF	TGTGCCAGCAGTTTATATCTAGGGATGGCCTCCTACGAGCAGTACTTC
NA	NA	13	TRBV5-4	TRBJ2-1	CASSQLVLGEQFF	TGTGCCAGCAGCCAACTAGTTTTGGGTGAGCAGTTCTTC
NA	NA	15	TRBV20-1	TRBJ1-2	CSARSPIRVHYGYTF	TGCAGTGCTAGGTCCCCAATTAGAGTTCACTATGGCTACACCTTC
NA	NA	14	TRBV11-2	TRBJ2-3	CASSELLSTDTQYF	TGTGCCAGCAGCGAACTCTTGAGCACAGATACGCAGTATTTT
large	NA	14	TRBV7-2	TRBJ2-5	CASSFQGGRETQYF	TGTGCCAGCAGCTTCCAGGGGGGGCGTGAGACCCAGTACTTC
many	NA	13	TRBV6-2/TRBV6-3	TRBJ1-1	CASSVTGTSEAFF	TGTGCCAGCAGCGTTACCGGGACATCCGAAGCTTTCTTT
hyperexpanded	TRBD1	16	TRBV28	TRBJ1-2	CASDMDRGSPNYGYTF	TGTGCCAGCGATATGGACAGGGGTTCCCCTAACTATGGCTACACCTTC
NA	NA	14	TRBV5-1	TRBJ2-3	CASSSNTRTDTQYF	TGCGCCAGCAGCTCAAACACTCGCACAGATACGCAGTATTTT
NA	TRBD2	14	TRBV28	TRBJ2-3	CASRAGDSTDTQYF	TGTGCCAGCAGAGCGGGGGATAGCACAGATACGCAGTATTTT
many	NA	13	TRBV20-1	TRBJ1-4	CSARDLFNEKLFF	TGCAGTGCTAGAGATCTGTTTAATGAAAAACTGTTTTTT
few	NA	13	TRBV28	TRBJ2-5	CASSLPSSGTQYF	TGTGCCAGCAGTTTGCCTAGCTCCGGGACCCAGTACTTC
NA	TRBD2	18	TRBV12-3/TRBV12-4	TRBJ2-1	CASSSWTSGIPSYNEQFF	TGTGCCAGCAGTTCCTGGACTAGCGGGATTCCCTCCTACAATGAGCAGTTCTTC
NA	TRBD1	16	TRBV12-3/TRBV12-4	TRBJ1-5	CASSLGTGGRSQPQHF	TGTGCCAGCAGTCTAGGGACAGGGGGTAGGTCTCAGCCCCAGCATTTT